The T cell receptor (beta chain) described here comes from a study of T cell changes during pregnancy in multiple sclerosis. The V gene lost 3 bases and the J gene lost 1 base, with 9 bases spanning the gap. The CDR3 spans 15 residues. Looked up from germline, CDR1 is LNHDA and CDR2 is SQIVND (reference sequence). The method was immunoSEQ multiplex PCR; TCRdb's version includes in-frame clones alone and lacks a portion of them. The profile shows approximately 40,000 clones, 80% to 95% of them singletons. This material consisted of CD8+ T cells from peripheral blood mononuclear cells, taken in the third trimester of pregnancy. The receptor comes from a female donor with multiple sclerosis, enrolled in a pregnancy study. This chain uses TRBV19 with TRBJ2-2; D call uncertain. CDR3 residues: CASSIAGQNTGELFF. In DNA, the CDR3 is TGTGCCAGTAGTATTGCAGGCCAGAACACCGGGGAGCTGTTTTTT.